This T cell receptor beta chain was profiled in a study of control samples from healthy donors and cancer patients. Data came from immunoSEQ multiplex PCR; TCRdb stores just in-frame clones and leaves some out. The sample yields fewer than 200,000 clones, around 88% seen once. This CDR3 contains 17 residues. CDR1 MGHDK and CDR2 SYGVNS come from the germline V gene. V was shortened by 1 base and J by 2 bases, with 12 bases between the two germline ends. The source of this sequence is a woman aged 30 to 39 in good health. V usage is TRBV25-1 and J usage is TRBJ1-6; TRBD1 is a possible D gene (6 bases). The sequencing sample was made of blood. CDR3: CASSESRGDPYNSPLHF. CDR3 sequence (DNA): TGTGCCAGCAGTGAATCGAGGGGGGACCCCTATAATTCACCCCTCCACTTT.